Each of the 6 T cell receptor beta chains below was sequenced from the same sample in a study of blood T cell repertoires in COVID-19. Sequencing used immunoSEQ multiplex PCR; TCRdb keeps in-frame clones, though not all of them. The table lists 84,000 or so clones, more than 80% of them singletons. Material for sequencing was peripheral blood. The receptors shown here come from a woman aged 80 or older with acute or convalescent COVID-19.

The chain combines TRBV5-1 with TRBJ1-2; 8 bases align to TRBD1. V was clipped by 4 bases and J by 8 bases; unmatched bases: 13. This CDR3 is built from 15 residues. Germline CDR1 is SGHRS and CDR2 is YFSETQ. CDR3 nucleotide sequence: TGCGCCAGCAGCCCTAGGACCGGGACAGGCCTCGGCTACACCTTC. It encodes CASSPRTGTGLGYTF.

The chain joins TRBV10-2 to TRBJ2-4; tentative D call: TRBD1 (6 bases). The V and J ends lost 3 bases and 0 bases respectively, with 9 bases between them. Germline V CDR1 and CDR2: WSHSY, SAAADI. This CDR3 has 15 amino acids. The CDR3 loop reads CASSDQGLAKNIQYF. The CDR3 nucleotides are TGCGCCAGCAGTGACCAGGGGTTAGCCAAAAACATTCAGTACTTC.

V and J are TRBV19 and TRBJ1-1, with 9 bases aligning to TRBD1. Trimming cost V 11 bases and J 1 base; bases outside gene matches: 8. The V gene's germline CDR1 is LNHDA and CDR2 SQIVND (reference sequence). The CDR3 runs to 14 residues. The CDR3 sequence: CAADTGGRNTEAFF. CDR3 DNA sequence: TGTGCCGCCGACACAGGGGGCAGGAACACTGAAGCTTTCTTT.

In this sample, this clone turned up a few times. This sequence joins TRBV11-2 and TRBJ2-2; D call uncertain. From germline, CDR1 is SGHAT and CDR2 FQNNGV. CDR3 length: 11 amino acids. Trimming took off 2 bases at V and 9 bases at J, with 4 bases between the two ends. The CDR3 sequence: CASSLSWELFF. In nucleotides, the CDR3 is TGTGCCAGCAGCTTATCGTGGGAGCTGTTTTTT.

This clone occurred once. The chain uses TRBV15 and TRBJ2-4, with 8 bases matching TRBD1. Germline V gene data show CDR1 as LNHNV and CDR2 as YYDKDF (reference sequence). The CDR3 has 17 residues. The V segment lost 1 base and the J segment 0 bases; nucleotides outside the gene matches: 5. The CDR3 DNA follows: TGTGCCACCAGCAGAGCGACAGGGGTACTAGCCAAAAACATTCAGTACTTC. Translated, it gives CATSRATGVLAKNIQYF.

This clone showed up just once. CDR3 residues: CASSLALAGLSSYEQYF. The CDR3 nucleotides read TGTGCCAGCAGCTTGGCACTAGCGGGCCTCAGCTCCTACGAGCAGTACTTC. This sequence joins TRBV5-6 and TRBJ2-7; TRBD2 matches at 9 bases. J was trimmed by 0 bases and V by 0 bases; bases with no gene match: 7. Per the germline V gene, CDR1 is SGHDT and CDR2 is YYEEEE. CDR3 size: 17 residues.